This entry is about one T cell receptor (beta chain). This sample is drawn from a study of CD8 T cells in Susac syndrome. CD8+ and CD4+ T cells circulating in blood were sequenced for TCR beta. Negative isolation was used for CD8+ and CD4+ T cells, and FACS enrichment was applied to TEMRA cells. CDR1 MNHEY and CDR2 SVGEGT come from the germline V gene. This CDR3 has 15 residues. Trimming removed 3 bases at V and 2 bases at J, with 11 bases between. Reverse transcription of about 0.45 to 1 ug RNA was performed with random hexamers. The method of amplification for TCR beta CDR3 was immunoSEQ multiplex PCR, covering 54 Vbeta and 13 Jbeta. Each CDR3 protein is one row after TCRdb ran MiXCR on the immunoSEQ multiplex PCR reads. The sample consists of over 100,000 distinct CDR3 sequences, 95% to 98% of them appearing once.

V gene TRBV6-2 or TRBV6-3 combines with J gene TRBJ2-4; TRBD1 is a possible D gene (6 bases). The TCR sequence derives from a human donor in good health. The sample taken for sequencing was CD4+ T cells from PBMCs. CDR3 sequence: CASSYSGDPKNIQYF. DNA of the CDR3: TGTGCCAGCAGTTATTCAGGGGATCCCAAAAACATTCAGTACTTC.